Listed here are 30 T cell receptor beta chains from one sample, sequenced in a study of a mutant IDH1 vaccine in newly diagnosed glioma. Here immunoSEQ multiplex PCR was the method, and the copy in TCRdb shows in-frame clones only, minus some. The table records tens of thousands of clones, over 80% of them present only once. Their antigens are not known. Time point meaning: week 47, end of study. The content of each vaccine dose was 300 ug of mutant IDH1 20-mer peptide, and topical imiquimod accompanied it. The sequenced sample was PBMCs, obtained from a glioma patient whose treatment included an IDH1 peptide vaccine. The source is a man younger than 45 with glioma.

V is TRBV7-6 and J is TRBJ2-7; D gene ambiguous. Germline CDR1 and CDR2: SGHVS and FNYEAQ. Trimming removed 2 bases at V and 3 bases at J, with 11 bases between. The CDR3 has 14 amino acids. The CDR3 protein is CASSLIVGIYEQYF. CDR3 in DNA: TGTGCCAGCAGCTTAATTGTGGGAATCTACGAGCAGTACTTC.

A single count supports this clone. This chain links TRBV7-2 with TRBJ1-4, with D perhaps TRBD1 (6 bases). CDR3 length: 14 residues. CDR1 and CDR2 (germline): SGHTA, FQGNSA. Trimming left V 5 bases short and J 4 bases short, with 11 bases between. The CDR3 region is CASSLGGDNEKLFF. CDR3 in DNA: TGTGCCAGCAGCCTCGGGGGCGATAATGAAAAACTGTTTTTT.

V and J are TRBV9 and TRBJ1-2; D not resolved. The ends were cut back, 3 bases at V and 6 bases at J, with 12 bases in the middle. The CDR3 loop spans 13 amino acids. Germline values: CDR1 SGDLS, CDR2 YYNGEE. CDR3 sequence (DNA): TGTGCCAGCAGCGCCCGGGGAGGAGATGGCTACACCTTC. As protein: CASSARGGDGYTF. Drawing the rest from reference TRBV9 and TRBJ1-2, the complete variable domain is DSGVTQTPKHLITATGQRVTLRCSPRSGDLSVYWYQQSLDQGLQFLIQYYNGEERAKGNILERFSAQQFPDLHSELNLSSLELGDSALYFCASSARGGDGYTFGSGTRLTVV.

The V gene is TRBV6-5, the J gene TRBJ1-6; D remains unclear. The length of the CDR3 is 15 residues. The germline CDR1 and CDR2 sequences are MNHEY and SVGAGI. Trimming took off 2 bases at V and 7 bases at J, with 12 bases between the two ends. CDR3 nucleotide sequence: TGTGCCAGCAGTTACGGAGTGGGAGGGAATTCACCCCTCCACTTT. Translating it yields CASSYGVGGNSPLHF.

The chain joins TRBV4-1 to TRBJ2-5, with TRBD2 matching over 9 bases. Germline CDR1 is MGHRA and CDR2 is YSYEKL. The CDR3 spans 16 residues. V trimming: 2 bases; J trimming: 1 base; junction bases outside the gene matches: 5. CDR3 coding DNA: TGCGCCAGCAGCCAATACGAGCGGGGGGCCCAAGAGACCCAGTACTTC. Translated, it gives CASSQYERGAQETQYF.

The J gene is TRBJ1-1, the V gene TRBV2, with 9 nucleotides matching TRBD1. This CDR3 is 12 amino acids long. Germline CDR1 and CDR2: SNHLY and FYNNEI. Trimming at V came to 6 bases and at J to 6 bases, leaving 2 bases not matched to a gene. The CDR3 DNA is TGTGCCAGCAGAGGGACAGGGTCTGAAGCTTTCTTT. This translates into CASRGTGSEAFF.

The CDR3 loop is CASSRTINEKLFF. The CDR3 bases are TGTGCCAGCAGCCGGACAATTAATGAAAAACTGTTTTTT. The chain combines TRBV6-5 with TRBJ1-4, with D maybe TRBD1 (5 bases). The CDR3 contains 13 residues. Germline V gene data show CDR1 as MNHEY and CDR2 as SVGAGI. The V gene lost 6 bases and the J gene lost 4 bases, with 9 bases spanning the gap.

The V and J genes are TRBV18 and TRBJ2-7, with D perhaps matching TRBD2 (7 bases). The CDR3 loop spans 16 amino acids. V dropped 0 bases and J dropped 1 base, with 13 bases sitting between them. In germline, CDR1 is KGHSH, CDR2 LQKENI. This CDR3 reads CASSPPGGQASYEQYF. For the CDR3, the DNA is TGTGCCAGCTCACCACCCGGGGGGCAAGCATCCTACGAGCAGTACTTC. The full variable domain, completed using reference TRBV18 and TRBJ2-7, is NAGVMQNPRHLVRRRGQEARLRCSPMKGHSHVYWYRQLPEEGLKFMVYLQKENIIDESGMPKERFSAEFPKEGPSILRIQQVVRGDSAAYFCASSPPGGQASYEQYFGPGTRLTVT.

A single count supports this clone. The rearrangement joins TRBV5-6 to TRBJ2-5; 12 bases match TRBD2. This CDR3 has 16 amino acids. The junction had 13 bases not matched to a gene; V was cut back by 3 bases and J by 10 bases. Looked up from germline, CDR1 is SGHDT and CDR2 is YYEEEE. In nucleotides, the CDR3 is TGTGCCAGCAGCTCAACTAGCGGGGGGCGCCTCAATAACCAGTACTTC. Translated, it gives CASSSTSGGRLNNQYF.

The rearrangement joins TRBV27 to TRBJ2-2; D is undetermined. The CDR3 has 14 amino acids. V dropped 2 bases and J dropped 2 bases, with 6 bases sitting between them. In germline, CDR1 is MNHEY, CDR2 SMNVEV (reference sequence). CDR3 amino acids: CASSLTENTGELFF. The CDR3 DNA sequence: TGTGCCAGCAGTTTAACAGAAAACACCGGGGAGCTGTTTTTT.

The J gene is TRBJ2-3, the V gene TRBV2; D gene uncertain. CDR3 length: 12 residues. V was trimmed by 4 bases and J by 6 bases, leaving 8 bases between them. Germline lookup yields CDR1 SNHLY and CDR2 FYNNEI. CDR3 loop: CASSGAADTQYF. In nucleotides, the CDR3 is TGTGCCAGCAGTGGAGCAGCGGATACGCAGTATTTT.

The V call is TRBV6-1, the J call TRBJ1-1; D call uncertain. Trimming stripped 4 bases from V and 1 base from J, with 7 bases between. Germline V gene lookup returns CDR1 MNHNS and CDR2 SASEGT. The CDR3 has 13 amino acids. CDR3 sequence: CASSAFKNTEAFF. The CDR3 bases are TGTGCCAGCAGTGCGTTCAAGAACACTGAAGCTTTCTTT.

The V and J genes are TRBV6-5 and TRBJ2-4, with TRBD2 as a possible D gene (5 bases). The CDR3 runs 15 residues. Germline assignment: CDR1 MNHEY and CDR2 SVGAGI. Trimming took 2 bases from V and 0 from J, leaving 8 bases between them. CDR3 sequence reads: CASSYTRGAKNIQYF. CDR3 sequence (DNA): TGTGCCAGCAGTTACACCCGGGGAGCCAAAAACATTCAGTACTTC.

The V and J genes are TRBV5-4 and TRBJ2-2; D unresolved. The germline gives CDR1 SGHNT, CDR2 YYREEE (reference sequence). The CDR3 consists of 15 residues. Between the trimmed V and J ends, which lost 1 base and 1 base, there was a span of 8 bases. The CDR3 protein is CASSLPGRNTGELFF. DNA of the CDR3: TGTGCCAGCAGCTTGCCAGGCCGGAACACCGGGGAGCTGTTTTTT.

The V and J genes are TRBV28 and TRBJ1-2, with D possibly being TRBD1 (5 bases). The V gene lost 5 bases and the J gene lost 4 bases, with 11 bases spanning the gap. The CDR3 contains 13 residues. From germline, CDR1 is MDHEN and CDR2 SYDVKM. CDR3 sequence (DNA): TGTGCCAGCAGTATCGGGGGATTCTATGGCTACACCTTC. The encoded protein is CASSIGGFYGYTF.

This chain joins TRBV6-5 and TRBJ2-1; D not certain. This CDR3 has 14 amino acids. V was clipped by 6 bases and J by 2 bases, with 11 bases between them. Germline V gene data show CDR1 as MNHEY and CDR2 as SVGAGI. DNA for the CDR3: TGTGCCAGCAGCAAATTGACGGCCTACAATGAGCAGTTCTTC. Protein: CASSKLTAYNEQFF.

The CDR3 reads CASSKTGGLAKNIQYF. For the CDR3, the DNA is TGTGCCAGCAGCAAGACAGGGGGGCTAGCCAAAAACATTCAGTACTTC. The chain uses TRBV7-8 and TRBJ2-4, with TRBD1 matching 9 bases. Germline loops: CDR1 SGHVS, CDR2 FQNEAQ. The CDR3 contains 16 residues. With 5 bases clipped from V and 0 bases from J, the junction kept 5 bases outside the gene matches. Looking up the rest from reference TRBV7-8 and TRBJ2-4 gives the full variable domain: GAGVSQSPRYKVAKRGQDVALRCDPISGHVSLFWYQQALGQGPEFLTYFQNEAQLDKSGLPSDRFFAERPEGSVSTLKIQRTQQEDSAVYLCASSKTGGLAKNIQYFGAGTRLSVL.

CDR3 loop: CASSPGSLRERNTEAFF. CDR3 nucleotide sequence: TGTGCCAGCAGCCCTGGGTCCCTCAGGGAGCGGAACACTGAAGCTTTCTTT. V is TRBV28 and J is TRBJ1-1; TRBD1 might be the D (5 bases). The germline CDR1 and CDR2 sequences are MDHEN and SYDVKM. V was cut by 6 bases and J by 1 base, with 21 bases left in between. This CDR3 region has 17 residues.

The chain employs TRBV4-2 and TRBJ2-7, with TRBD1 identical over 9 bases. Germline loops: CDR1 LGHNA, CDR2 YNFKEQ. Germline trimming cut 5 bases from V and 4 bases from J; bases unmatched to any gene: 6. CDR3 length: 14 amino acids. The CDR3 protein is CASSAGQGFYEQYF. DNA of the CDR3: TGTGCCAGCAGCGCCGGACAGGGGTTTTACGAGCAGTACTTC.

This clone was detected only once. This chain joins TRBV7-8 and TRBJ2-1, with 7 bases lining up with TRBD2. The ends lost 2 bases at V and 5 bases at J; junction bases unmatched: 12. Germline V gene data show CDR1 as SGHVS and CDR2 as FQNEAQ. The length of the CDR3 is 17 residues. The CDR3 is CASSLSFERGVDNEQFF. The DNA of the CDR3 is TGTGCCAGCAGCTTAAGCTTCGAGCGGGGAGTCGACAATGAGCAGTTCTTC.

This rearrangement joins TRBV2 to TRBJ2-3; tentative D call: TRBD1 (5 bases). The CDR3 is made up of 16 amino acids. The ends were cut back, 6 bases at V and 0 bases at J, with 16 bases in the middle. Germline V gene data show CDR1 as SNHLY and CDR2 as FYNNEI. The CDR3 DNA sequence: TGTGCCAGCAGACGGACGGACAACCTTAGCACAGATACGCAGTATTTT. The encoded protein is CASRRTDNLSTDTQYF.

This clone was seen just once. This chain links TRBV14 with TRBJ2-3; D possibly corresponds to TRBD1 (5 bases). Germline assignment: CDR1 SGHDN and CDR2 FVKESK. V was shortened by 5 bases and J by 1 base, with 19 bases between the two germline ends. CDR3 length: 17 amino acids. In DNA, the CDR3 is TGTGCCAGCAGCGCCATTCTTGGGGCCGAGGGCACAGATACGCAGTATTTT. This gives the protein CASSAILGAEGTDTQYF.

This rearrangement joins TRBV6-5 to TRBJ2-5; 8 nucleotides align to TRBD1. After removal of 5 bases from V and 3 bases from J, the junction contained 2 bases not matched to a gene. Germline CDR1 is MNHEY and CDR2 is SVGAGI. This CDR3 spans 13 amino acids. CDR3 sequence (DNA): TGTGCCAGCAGTACGGACAGGGAAGAGACCCAGTACTTC. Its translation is CASSTDREETQYF.

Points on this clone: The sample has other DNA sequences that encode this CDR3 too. The DNA of the CDR3 is TGTGCCAGCAGCGACAGATATAGCAATCAGCCCCAGCATTTT. Its translation is CASSDRYSNQPQHF. The chain joins TRBV6-6 to TRBJ1-5, with a weak D call TRBD1 (5 bases). Trimming removed 6 bases from V and 0 bases from J, with 9 bases in between. The CDR3 covers 14 residues. Looked up from germline, CDR1 is MNHNY and CDR2 is SVGAGI (reference sequence).

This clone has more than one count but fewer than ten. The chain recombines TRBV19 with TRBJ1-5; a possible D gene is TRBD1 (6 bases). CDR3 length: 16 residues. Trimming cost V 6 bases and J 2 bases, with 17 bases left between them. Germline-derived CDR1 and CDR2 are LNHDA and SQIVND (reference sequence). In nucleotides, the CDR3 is TGTGCCAGTAGAAGTGGGCTGTCAGGGGGCAATCAGCCCCAGCATTTT. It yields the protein CASRSGLSGGNQPQHF.

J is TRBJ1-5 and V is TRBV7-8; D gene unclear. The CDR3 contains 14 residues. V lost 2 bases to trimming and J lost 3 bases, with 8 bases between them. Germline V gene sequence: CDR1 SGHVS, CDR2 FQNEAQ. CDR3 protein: CASSLMSVNQPQHF. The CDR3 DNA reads TGTGCCAGCAGCTTAATGAGCGTCAATCAGCCCCAGCATTTT.

Here the CDR3 reads CASSLGPGQPQHF. The CDR3 DNA sequence: TGTGCCAGCAGCTTAGGGCCGGGTCAGCCCCAGCATTTT. This chain connects TRBV7-9 to TRBJ1-5; no definite D call. The CDR3 length is 13 residues. Trimming removed 1 base from V and 6 bases from J, with 7 bases in between. The V gene's germline CDR1 is SEHNR and CDR2 FQNEAQ (reference sequence).

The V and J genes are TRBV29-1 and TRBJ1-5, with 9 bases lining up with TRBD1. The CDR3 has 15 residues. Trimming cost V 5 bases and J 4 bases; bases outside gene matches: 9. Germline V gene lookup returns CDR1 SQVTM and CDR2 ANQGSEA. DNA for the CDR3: TGCAGCGTTACGCCCGGGACAGGGTTTAATCAGCCCCAGCATTTT. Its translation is CSVTPGTGFNQPQHF.

CDR3 in DNA: TGTGCCATCAGTGAGTCGGGACCGGGGGGGTACGAGCAGTACTTC. Protein product: CAISESGPGGYEQYF. The genes are TRBV10-3 and TRBJ2-7; 8 positions match TRBD2. CDR1 is ENHRY, CDR2 SYGVKD, per germline. The CDR3 is 15 amino acids. Trimming at V came to 0 bases and at J to 4 bases, leaving 5 bases not matched to a gene.

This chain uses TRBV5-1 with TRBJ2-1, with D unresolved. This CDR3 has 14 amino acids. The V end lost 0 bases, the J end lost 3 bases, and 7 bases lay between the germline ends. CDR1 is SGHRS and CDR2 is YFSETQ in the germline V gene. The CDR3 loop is CASSLVAFYNEQFF. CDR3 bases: TGCGCCAGCAGCTTGGTGGCCTTCTACAATGAGCAGTTCTTC.